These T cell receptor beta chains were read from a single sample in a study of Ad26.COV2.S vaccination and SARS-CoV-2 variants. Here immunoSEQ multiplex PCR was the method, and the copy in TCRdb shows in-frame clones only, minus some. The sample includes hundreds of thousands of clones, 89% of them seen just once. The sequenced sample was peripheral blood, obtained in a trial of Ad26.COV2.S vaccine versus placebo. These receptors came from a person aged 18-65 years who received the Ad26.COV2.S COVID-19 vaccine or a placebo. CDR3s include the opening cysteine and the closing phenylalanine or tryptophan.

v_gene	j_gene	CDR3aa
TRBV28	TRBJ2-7	CASTAPYEQYF
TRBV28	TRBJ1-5	CASTPGGARGNQPQHF
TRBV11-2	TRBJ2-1	CASSLDILAGDFYNEQFF
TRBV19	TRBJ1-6	CASSITRNSPLHF
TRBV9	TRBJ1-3	CASSVAAGPSSGNTIYF
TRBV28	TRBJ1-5	CASRQGAHQPQHF
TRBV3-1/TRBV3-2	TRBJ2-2	CASSQLVAGGPNTGELFF
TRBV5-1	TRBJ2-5	CASSLGVYRQETQYF
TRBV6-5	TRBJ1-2	CASSYGGTGDGYTF
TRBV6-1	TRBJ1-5	CASSEVGGNRQPQHF
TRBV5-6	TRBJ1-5	CASSLSDRGGNQPQHF
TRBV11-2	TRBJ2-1	CASSLGGSSYNEQFF
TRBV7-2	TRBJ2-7	CASSFGGTASYEQYF
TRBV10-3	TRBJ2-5	CAISERRGWETQYF
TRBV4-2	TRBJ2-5	CASSRDSAIQETQYF
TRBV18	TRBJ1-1	CASSPVTGGLTEAFF
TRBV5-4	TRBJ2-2	CASSLVAGVAGELFF
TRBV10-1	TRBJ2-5	CASSLPGQGQETQYF
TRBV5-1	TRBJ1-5	CASSFGTPNQPQHF
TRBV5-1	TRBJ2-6	CASSGQGVSGANVLTF
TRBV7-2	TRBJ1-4	CASSFAGVVEKLFF
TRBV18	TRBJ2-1	CASHREGSSYNEQFF
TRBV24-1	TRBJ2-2	CATSDLMTGPGGELFF
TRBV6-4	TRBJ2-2	CASTPEGDTGELFF
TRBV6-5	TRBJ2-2	CASDGGWVTGELFF
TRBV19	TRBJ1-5	CARPVRDQPQHF
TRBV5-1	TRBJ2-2	CASSWDPRRTGELFF
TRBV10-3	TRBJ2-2	CAGSEREGRIGGELFF
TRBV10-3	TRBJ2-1	CAIRLAGVYNEQFF
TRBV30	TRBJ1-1	CAWSGKGSYTEAFF
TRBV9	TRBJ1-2	CASSVAPANYGYTF
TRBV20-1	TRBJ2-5	CSATEGPLPGGQYF
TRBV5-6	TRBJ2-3	CASSHGGTDTQYF
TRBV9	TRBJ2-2	CASSPGLAGGPRGTGELFF
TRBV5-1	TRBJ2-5	CASSLRGKRGNQETQYF
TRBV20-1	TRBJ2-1	CSASPLAGVVNEQFF
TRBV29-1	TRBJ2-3	CSVEDPLRDTQYF
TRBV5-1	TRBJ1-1	CASSLELQTEAFF
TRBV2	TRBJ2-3	CASSSWDSLGTDTQYF
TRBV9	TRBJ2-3	CASSGRTQRDGTDTQYF
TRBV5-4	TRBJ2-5	CASSLTVAEGQETQYF
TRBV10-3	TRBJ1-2	CAIRGTVYGHTF
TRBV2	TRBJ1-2	CASRPWGARNYGYTF
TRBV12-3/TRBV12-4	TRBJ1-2	CASSFEGTGGYTF
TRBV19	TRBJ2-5	CASRSSGTETQYF
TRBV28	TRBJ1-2	CASSLSSAGLYGYTF
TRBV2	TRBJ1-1	CASRDRQALRAFF
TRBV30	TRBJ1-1	CAWMAAGTTEAFF
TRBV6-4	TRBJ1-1	CASSSGVEGTEAFF
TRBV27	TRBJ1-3	CASSLFPGGNTIYF